The rows below give T cell receptor beta chains drawn from one sample of a study of regulatory T cells in long-lasting Graves disease. A single record per CDR3 protein comes from TCRdb applying MiXCR to the multiplex PCR reads. Of a few hundred thousand distinct CDR3 sequences in the sample, about a quarter are singletons; the top ten hold about 26%. This specimen consisted of peripheral blood mononuclear cells (PBMCs), obtained when the disease was refractory, from a patient treated with antithyroid drugs. These receptors were taken from a female donor with Graves disease. The CDR3 runs from the conserved cysteine through the conserved F or W. A D gene is named only where the DNA matches it firmly. Clone size appears in some rows only: once, few, many, or a class for an expanded clone.

clone size	J gene	V gene	D gene	CDR3 protein	CDR3 DNA
few	TRBJ2-7	TRBV24-1	TRBD2	CATSAGTSGSYEQYF	TGTGCCACCAGCGCCGGGACTAGCGGTTCCTACGAGCAGTACTTC
many	TRBJ1-6	TRBV11-2	.	CASSLVFRTNSPLHF	TGTGCCAGCAGCTTAGTTTTCAGGACCAATTCACCCCTCCACTTT
.	TRBJ2-5	TRBV7-9	TRBD1	CASSRRTGAQETQYF	TGTGCCAGCAGCAGACGGACAGGGGCACAGGAGACCCAGTACTTC
few	TRBJ2-2	TRBV20-1	TRBD2	CSAREAGEDTGELFF	TGCAGTGCTAGAGAAGCGGGAGAGGACACCGGGGAGCTGTTTTTT
.	TRBJ1-2	TRBV5-1	.	CTSSSLGTGDGYTF	TGCACCAGCAGTTCCTTAGGAACAGGCGACGGCTACACCTTC
.	TRBJ1-4	TRBV6-2/TRBV6-3	.	CASSYRGAEPTNEKLFF	TGTGCCAGCAGTTACCGGGGGGCGGAACCAACTAATGAAAAACTGTTTTTT
.	TRBJ2-6	TRBV20-1	.	CSASGGGVSGANVLTF	TGCAGTGCTAGCGGAGGGGGAGTCTCTGGGGCCAACGTCCTGACTTTC
.	TRBJ2-2	TRBV3-1	TRBD2	CASSQVIGLVVVGELFF	TGTGCCAGCAGCCAAGTAATCGGACTAGTGGTCGTCGGGGAGCTGTTTTTT
few	TRBJ1-1	TRBV7-2	.	CASSLVKWQKNTEAFF	TGTGCCAGCAGTTTAGTCAAGTGGCAGAAGAACACTGAAGCTTTCTTT
few	TRBJ1-1	TRBV6-1	.	CASRRGWEAFF	TGTGCCAGCAGGAGGGGATGGGAAGCTTTCTTT
few	TRBJ2-7	TRBV18	TRBD2	CASSPPGLAVPYEQYF	TGTGCCAGCTCACCACCAGGACTAGCGGTACCCTACGAGCAGTACTTC
few	TRBJ1-1	TRBV28	.	CASSQIRDAGGAFF	TGTGCCAGCAGCCAAATTCGGGACGCCGGGGGAGCTTTCTTT
.	TRBJ2-2	TRBV4-1	.	CASSQEYPGTSGELFF	TGCGCCAGCAGCCAAGAATACCCGGGAACCTCCGGGGAGCTGTTTTTT
.	TRBJ2-7	TRBV6-4	.	CASSDGGISYEQYF	TGTGCCAGCAGTGATGGGGGTATAAGCTACGAGCAGTACTTC
.	TRBJ2-6	TRBV7-2	TRBD1	CASSLDPRQGLGGANVLTF	TGTGCCAGCAGCTTAGACCCCCGACAGGGGTTAGGCGGGGCCAACGTCCTGACTTTC
few	TRBJ2-1	TRBV3-1	TRBD1	CASKDRGYHEQFF	TGTGCCAGCAAGGACAGGGGGTACCATGAGCAGTTCTTC
few	TRBJ1-3	TRBV28	TRBD1	CASRLRDRAGNTIYF	TGTGCCAGCAGATTAAGGGACAGGGCAGGAAACACCATATATTTT
.	TRBJ1-2	TRBV19	.	CASDPGFQRNGYTF	TGTGCCAGCGACCCAGGATTTCAGCGCAATGGCTACACCTTC